Listed here are 11 T cell receptor beta chains from one sample, sequenced in a study of graft-versus-host responses after intestinal transplantation. Assay used: immunoSEQ multiplex PCR; TCRdb lists only in-frame clones, some missing. In the table there are approximately 19,000 clones, approximately 90% of which are singletons. The input for sequencing was PBMCs, taken more than 350 days after transplant. The receptor source for this set is a human patient who received an intestinal transplant, so some T cells may come from the graft donor.

The chain recombines TRBV5-1 with TRBJ2-3; D unresolved. Germline CDR1 SGHRS, CDR2 YFSETQ. This CDR3 is 14 amino acids long. V lost 0 bases, J lost 0 bases, and 5 bases lay in between. The CDR3 protein is CASSLGGSTDTQYF. As DNA, the CDR3 is TGCGCCAGCAGCTTGGGTGGTAGCACAGATACGCAGTATTTT.

Concerning this clone itself: The junction departs from germline at one end; a sequencing error may be responsible. The chain's CDR3 is CASSYPTGEGFTF. The CDR3 DNA reads as TGTGCCAGCAGTTACCCGACAGGGGAGGGCTTCACCTTC. The chain links TRBV6-5 to TRBJ1-2, with 8 bases identical to TRBD1. Germline V CDR1 and CDR2: MNHEY, SVGAGI. The CDR3 sequence is 13 residues long.

The chain links TRBV4-1 to TRBJ2-1; no definite D call. The CDR3 sequence is 10 residues long. CDR1 is MGHRA, CDR2 YSYEKL, per germline. V lost 0 bases, J lost 16 bases, and 7 bases lay in between. Here the CDR3 reads CASSQDQVFF. The CDR3 nucleotides read TGCGCCAGCAGCCAAGATCAGGTATTCTTC.

The chain's CDR3 is CASSLDQAAHEQYF. CDR3 sequence (DNA): TGTGCCAGCAGCTTAGACCAGGCGGCTCACGAGCAGTACTTC. The V call is TRBV7-9, the J call TRBJ2-7; no clear D. CDR3 length equals 14 residues. V was shortened by 1 base and J by 5 bases, with 12 bases between the two germline ends. The V gene's germline CDR1 is SEHNR and CDR2 FQNEAQ (reference sequence).

This chain connects TRBV4-2 to TRBJ2-1, with TRBD1 as a possible D gene (5 bases). This CDR3 comprises 17 residues. The germline V gene has CDR1 LGHNA and CDR2 YNFKEQ. V lost 0 bases and J 4 bases, leaving 16 bases between the germline ends. The CDR3 region is CASSQDMAGGAYNEQFF. CDR3 in DNA: TGTGCCAGCAGCCAAGATATGGCCGGTGGGGCTTACAATGAGCAGTTCTTC.

The V and J genes are TRBV7-9 and TRBJ1-2; weak D call: TRBD1 (6 bases). This CDR3 comprises 13 residues. The V end lost 5 bases, the J end lost 8 bases, and 15 bases lay between the germline ends. Germline V gene sequence: CDR1 SEHNR, CDR2 FQNEAQ (reference sequence). The CDR3 region has the DNA TGTGCCAGCAGCGGAGGGGGGGAGGAAGGCTACACCTTC. This codes for CASSGGGEEGYTF.

The rearrangement links TRBV12-5 to TRBJ1-1; D ambiguous. Germline assignment: CDR1 LGHNT and CDR2 FRNRAP. This CDR3 contains 11 residues. Deletions cut 7 bases from V and 7 bases from J, with 10 bases between. The CDR3 sequence is CASAKGSEAFF. The CDR3 DNA reads TGTGCTAGTGCCAAAGGGAGTGAAGCTTTCTTT. Combining the CDR3 with reference TRBV12-5 and TRBJ1-1 gives the whole variable domain DARVTQTPRHKVTEMGQEVTMRCQPILGHNTVFWYRQTMMQGLELLAYFRNRAPLDDSGMPKDRFSAEMPDATLATLKIQPSEPRDSAVYFCASAKGSEAFFGQGTRLTVV.

The chain employs TRBV11-2 and TRBJ2-5; no clear D gene. V dropped 5 bases and J dropped 5 bases, with 9 bases sitting between them. The CDR3 length is 12 residues. CDR1 SGHAT and CDR2 FQNNGV come from the germline V gene. The CDR3: CASSHVGETQYF. The CDR3 nucleotides are TGTGCCAGCAGCCACGTGGGGGAGACCCAGTACTTC. The variable domain in full, completed from reference TRBV11-2 and TRBJ2-5, reads EAGVAQSPRYKIIEKRQSVAFWCNPISGHATLYWYQQILGQGPKLLIQFQNNGVVDDSQLPKDRFSAERLKGVDSTLKIQPAKLEDSAVYLCASSHVGETQYFGPGTRLLVL.

The V call is TRBV6-6, the J call TRBJ1-5; possibly TRBD1 for D (6 bases). Looked up from germline, CDR1 is MNHNY and CDR2 is SVGAGI (reference sequence). The CDR3 has 14 residues. V was cut by 6 bases and J by 6 bases, with 15 bases left in between. The CDR3: CASRKQGGSQPQHF. CDR3 coding DNA: TGTGCCAGCAGGAAACAGGGTGGGTCTCAGCCCCAGCATTTT.

The CDR3 is CASSLAGEGLETQYF. The CDR3, as DNA: TGTGCCAGCAGCTTGGCCGGGGAGGGGTTAGAGACCCAGTACTTC. This chain links TRBV5-4 with TRBJ2-5; 7 bases agree with TRBD2. Germline CDR1 SGHNT, CDR2 YYREEE (reference sequence). The V gene end was trimmed by 0 bases and the J gene end by 4 bases; junction bases not matched to a gene: 6. There are 15 residues in the CDR3.

This clone was seen only a few times. V gene TRBV6-5 combines with J gene TRBJ1-1; D is uncertain. The V gene's germline CDR1 is MNHEY and CDR2 SVGAGI. V shed 2 bases and J shed 0 bases, with 7 bases lying between them. The CDR3 runs 14 residues. As DNA, the CDR3 is TGTGCCAGCAGTTACGGCAACATGAACACTGAAGCTTTCTTT. Protein product: CASSYGNMNTEAFF.